This TCR beta chain was sequenced in a study of CD8+CD57+ T cells in acquired aplastic anemia. On the study more broadly: Sorted CD4+ plus CD8+ cells gave DNA averaging roughly 3.2 ug.

Selection for sequencing was limited to patients who had shown CD8+CD57+ cell expansion by flow cytometry. With no exception, the patients had severe acquired aplastic anemia. This clonotype showed up many times. Germline V gives CDR1 SGHRS, CDR2 YFSETQ. The length of the CDR3 is 15 residues. Germline trimming cut 4 bases from V and 8 bases from J; bases unmatched to any gene: 11. Genomic DNA provided the template from which TCR beta VDJ and CDR3 profiles were obtained. TCRdb analysed the reads with MiXCR anew, one entry per CDR3 protein. The sample includes about 190,000 distinct CDR3 sequences, roughly half seen only once; the top ten take about 9.7%.

The rearrangement uses TRBV5-1 and TRBJ2-1, with 8 bases identical to TRBD1. What was sequenced was sorted CD4+, CD8+, or CD8+CD57+ T cells (not recorded which) from PBMCs. The clonotype was recovered from a human donor with aplastic anemia. CDR3 DNA: TGCGCCAGCAGCCCGGGGACAGGTTCGGTCGATGAGCAGTTCTTC. This gives the protein CASSPGTGSVDEQFF.